The entry below gives a single TCR beta chain sequence along with its context. The data derive from a study of blood T cell repertoires in COVID-19. The J segment lost 8 bases and the V segment lost 0 bases, leaving 4 bases of the junction unmatched. This CDR3 region has 15 residues. Germline-derived CDR1 and CDR2 are SGHVS and FNYEAQ. Some clones are missing from TCRdb's copy, which holds only in-frame ones; the method was immunoSEQ multiplex PCR. Of 150,000 to 200,000 clones in the sample, 86% are singletons; the top ten hold more than 3%. Material: peripheral blood. This TCR derives from a man aged 65 to 85 with acute or convalescent COVID-19. The genes are TRBV7-6 and TRBJ1-2; 12 positions agree with TRBD1. The CDR3 DNA reads as TGTGCCAGCAGCTTAGCCGGGACAGGGGGCTTCGGCTACACCTTC. Amino acids: CASSLAGTGGFGYTF.